This T cell receptor beta chain was observed in a study of cytomegalovirus exposure and HLA in healthy donors. The PCR had 60 Vbeta and 13 Jbeta primers. Method: immunoSEQ multiplex PCR; TCRdb's copy keeps in-frame clones and lacks some. The table records 100,000 or so clones, under 85% of them present only once. CDR3 length: 16 amino acids. V lost 1 base, J lost 5 bases, and 7 bases stayed unmatched. Germline V gene sequence: CDR1 SGHAT, CDR2 FQNNGV. The clonotype comes from a woman aged 40 to 49 in good health and CMV-seropositive. This chain joins TRBV11-2 and TRBJ2-3, with TRBD2 identical over 9 bases. The sample taken for sequencing was PBMCs. CDR3 protein: CASSLVLAGGGDTQYF. The CDR3 DNA sequence: TGTGCCAGCAGCTTAGTGTTGGCGGGGGGGGGAGATACGCAGTATTTT. Full variable domain (remainder filled in from reference TRBV11-2 and TRBJ2-3): EAGVAQSPRYKIIEKRQSVAFWCNPISGHATLYWYQQILGQGPKLLIQFQNNGVVDDSQLPKDRFSAERLKGVDSTLKIQPAKLEDSAVYLCASSLVLAGGGDTQYFGPGTRLTVL.